This T cell receptor beta chain was identified in a study of PD-L1 blockade in urothelial cancer. The overall study: Reported median T cell count for blood samples was about 150,000.

Worth noting for this clone: Its antigen is currently unknown.

The assay was immunoSEQ multiplex PCR, and TCRdb's table has in-frame clones only and misses some. The sample has about 91,000 clones; over 65% are singletons. Time point defined: peripheral blood 6 weeks after treatment start. The number of samples from each patient was between 1 and 8, taken pretreatment and on-treatment. Points from the study as a whole: Durable-benefit patients had greater expansion of tumor-associated blood clones at 3 weeks. Below-median blood TCR clonality before treatment forecast better survival.

The receptor was isolated from a man aged 70-80 years with urothelial cancer. The sample consisted of PBMCs, taken around atezolizumab (anti-PD-L1) treatment.

The chain's CDR3 is CASSPSQVSSYEQYF. In DNA, the CDR3 is TGTGCCAGCAGCCCCTCCCAGGTTAGCTCCTACGAGCAGTACTTC. The gene calls are TRBV11-3 and TRBJ2-7; no reliable D call. V gave up 5 bases and J gave up 0 bases, with 14 bases separating them. The germline V gene has CDR1 SGHNT and CDR2 YENEEA. This CDR3 is 15 amino acids long.